This T cell receptor (beta chain) is drawn from a study of cytomegalovirus exposure and HLA in healthy donors. In the study overall: Counted in an early data release were about 80 million unique TCRs from HLA-typed donors.

V shed 9 bases and J 2 bases; nucleotides not matched to a gene: 3. The CDR3 has 12 residues. The germline CDR1 and CDR2 sequences are MDHEN and SYDVKM. Remarks on this clone: Antigen unknown.

Study-wide results and caveats: In a later analysis, at a false discovery rate of 0.05, approximately 15,000 TCR beta sequences matched HLA alleles. Earlier analysis found most TCR beta V segments productive about 90% or about 30% of the time. In vitro, three CMV-associated chains proved specific for CMV antigens.

The PCR was carried out with 60 Vbeta primers and 13 Jbeta primers. The assay was immunoSEQ multiplex PCR, and TCRdb's table has in-frame clones only and misses some. The sample has about 200,000 clones, roughly 13% seen once. The rearrangement links TRBV28 to TRBJ2-5; 7 bases map to TRBD2. Source material: PBMCs. The sequence derives from a man aged 45-65 years in good health and CMV-seropositive. In nucleotides, the CDR3 is TGTGCCAGTGGGACTACTCAAGAGACCCAGTACTTC. It yields the protein CASGTTQETQYF.